One T cell receptor beta chain is described in this entry. Its antigen is undetermined. With 4 bases removed from V and 0 bases from J, the gap between germline ends came to 10 bases. Looked up from germline, CDR1 is MNHEY and CDR2 is SMNVEV (reference sequence). CDR3 size: 15 residues. Primers for the PCR totalled 60 Vbeta and 13 Jbeta. The repertoire was sequenced with immunoSEQ multiplex PCR; TCRdb's copy has only in-frame clones and lacks some. The sample yields approximately 130,000 clones, of which the top ten take up just under 2%. The sample belongs to a study of cytomegalovirus exposure and HLA in healthy donors. About the study: Prior work identified about 120 million unique TCR beta sequences in roughly 180 million T cells. Among the roughly 380 donors who were genotyped, about 80% fell in the genetic ancestry cluster that is associated with self-reported Caucasian donors. Whole-study results and caveats: Reportedly, diagnosis of cytomegalovirus status by the classifier showed high specificity and sensitivity. TCR beta chain V- and J-gene trimming was linked, in a later analysis, to a missense variant in DCLRE1C.

The V and J genes are TRBV27 and TRBJ2-1, with a possible D match to TRBD1 (5 bases). Sequences were obtained from PBMCs. This receptor was identified in a woman aged 60-75 years in good health and CMV-seronegative. The CDR3 bases are TGTGCCAGCAGTTCGCAGGGTTTCTCCTACAATGAGCAGTTCTTC. Its translation: CASSSQGFSYNEQFF.